This entry lists 4 T cell receptor beta chains sequenced from one sample in a study of T-cell reconstitution after alpha-beta-depleted transplantation in children. The authors prepared the TCRbeta library with unique molecular identifiers. TCRdb analysed the PCR reads with MiXCR anew, one entry per CDR3 protein. The data hold roughly 98,000 distinct CDR3 sequences, with about a sixth observed a single time. The material was PBMCs, mostly from graft donor cells, obtained 180 days after TCRalphabeta/CD19-depleted stem cell transplant. All receptors come from a male patient between 2 and 10 years old who had a stem cell transplant for acute lymphoblastic leukemia, so the T cells may come from the graft donor.

A few counts support this clonotype. J is TRBJ2-1 and V is TRBV10-3; D tentatively fits TRBD1 or TRBD2 (5 bases each). Deletions cut 5 bases from V and 8 bases from J, with 19 bases between. The CDR3 totals 15 residues. Looked up from germline, CDR1 is ENHRY and CDR2 is SYGVKD. The CDR3 loop reads CAISSAGTQLDEQFF. The CDR3 coding sequence is TGTGCCATCAGTTCCGCCGGGACCCAGCTAGATGAGCAGTTCTTC.

This clonotype turned up a few times. This chain connects TRBV12-3 or TRBV12-4 to TRBJ1-5; no firm D call. The CDR3 has 14 amino acids. Trimming took off 3 bases at V and 7 bases at J, with 13 bases between the two ends. The CDR3: CASSFYGVDQPQHF. CDR3 DNA sequence: TGTGCCAGCAGTTTTTATGGGGTCGACCAGCCCCAGCATTTT.

This clonotype was found many times. V is TRBV29-1 and J is TRBJ1-1; no clear D gene. Germline V gene lookup returns CDR1 SQVTM and CDR2 ANQGSEA. Trimming took 2 bases from V and 5 from J, leaving 12 bases between them. CDR3 size: 13 residues. The CDR3 DNA follows: TGCAGCGTTGAACTTGAACCTCGGACTGAAGCTTTCTTT. Its translation: CSVELEPRTEAFF.

The chain carries TRBV5-1 and TRBJ2-7; 9 bases fit TRBD2. V shed 3 bases and J 5 bases; nucleotides not matched to a gene: 9. Germline V lookup: CDR1 SGHRS, CDR2 YFSETQ. This CDR3 has 15 amino acids. As DNA, the CDR3 is TGCGCCAGCAGCTCGCTGGCGGGGGGGCCTAACGAGCAGTACTTC. It is translated as CASSSLAGGPNEQYF.